The rows below give T cell receptor beta chains drawn from one sample of a study of T cells after yellow fever vaccination. TCRdb reprocessed the 5' RACE reads via MiXCR and lists one record per CDR3 protein. The sample records 400,000 or so distinct CDR3 sequences, roughly 12% being singletons. The material was PBMCs, obtained on the day of the first yellow fever vaccination. Receptors originate from a man aged 18 to 29 who received the YFV17D yellow fever vaccine. CDR3s include the opening cysteine and the closing phenylalanine or tryptophan.

v_gene: TRBV25-1
j_gene: TRBJ1-3
CDR3aa: CAGTNDRVSGNTIYF

v_gene: TRBV9
j_gene: TRBJ1-2
CDR3aa: CASSAYDRGPGGYTF

v_gene: TRBV5-1
j_gene: TRBJ2-3
CDR3aa: CASRREGFTDTQYF

v_gene: TRBV4-3
j_gene: TRBJ1-6
CDR3aa: CASSQDTASGGSFNSPLHF

v_gene: TRBV2
j_gene: TRBJ2-1
CDR3aa: CASRATGGPGEQFF

v_gene: TRBV29-1
j_gene: TRBJ2-1
CDR3aa: CSANPRAGYNEQFF

v_gene: TRBV2
j_gene: TRBJ1-5
CDR3aa: CASNDFGNQPQHF

v_gene: TRBV12-3/TRBV12-4
j_gene: TRBJ2-7
CDR3aa: CASSLAGGLYEQYF

v_gene: TRBV9
j_gene: TRBJ2-1
CDR3aa: CASTISGGEQFF

v_gene: TRBV10-3
j_gene: TRBJ2-7
CDR3aa: CAISESISGSSYEQYF

v_gene: TRBV18
j_gene: TRBJ2-1
CDR3aa: CASSSLAPPYNEQFF

v_gene: TRBV27
j_gene: TRBJ2-1
CDR3aa: CASSPFSGGHNEQFF

v_gene: TRBV2
j_gene: TRBJ2-5
CDR3aa: CASSPGRETQYF

v_gene: TRBV6-5
j_gene: TRBJ2-3
CDR3aa: CASSYRGFGTQYF

v_gene: TRBV7-7
j_gene: TRBJ2-5
CDR3aa: CASSLEPRGEQETQYF

v_gene: TRBV4-1
j_gene: TRBJ2-5
CDR3aa: CASSQQQGPQETQYF

v_gene: TRBV19
j_gene: TRBJ1-2
CDR3aa: CASSIDPSAGYTF

v_gene: TRBV7-2
j_gene: TRBJ1-3
CDR3aa: CASSLDSHSGNTIYF

v_gene: TRBV18
j_gene: TRBJ2-3
CDR3aa: CASSRFAGVTTDTQYF

v_gene: TRBV7-9
j_gene: TRBJ2-1
CDR3aa: CASSHSEQFF

v_gene: TRBV6-1
j_gene: TRBJ1-6
CDR3aa: CASSDSGKISSYNSPLHF

v_gene: TRBV4-1
j_gene: TRBJ1-2
CDR3aa: CASSQDWEDKGYTF

v_gene: TRBV18
j_gene: TRBJ2-3
CDR3aa: CASSPQRGRGDTQYF

v_gene: TRBV11-2
j_gene: TRBJ2-1
CDR3aa: CASSSEGQRRNEQFF

v_gene: TRBV12-3/TRBV12-4
j_gene: TRBJ2-7
CDR3aa: CASSLAASGGATYEQYF

v_gene: TRBV12-3/TRBV12-4
j_gene: TRBJ1-4
CDR3aa: CASSLTGTANEKLFF

v_gene: TRBV7-3
j_gene: TRBJ2-1
CDR3aa: CASSVDSSYNEQFF

v_gene: TRBV7-2
j_gene: TRBJ1-2
CDR3aa: CASSLAAFNYGYTF

v_gene: TRBV3-1
j_gene: TRBJ2-5
CDR3aa: CASSQDRGSQETQYF

v_gene: TRBV5-4
j_gene: TRBJ1-2
CDR3aa: CASSLGQGAQSNYGYTF

v_gene: TRBV3-1
j_gene: TRBJ1-4
CDR3aa: CASSHPPEDEKLFF

v_gene: TRBV7-6
j_gene: TRBJ2-5
CDR3aa: CASSFGLAVQETQYF

v_gene: TRBV4-2
j_gene: TRBJ1-5
CDR3aa: CASSQVAGQPQHF

v_gene: TRBV18
j_gene: TRBJ2-3
CDR3aa: CASSPGAQGLSTDTQYF

v_gene: TRBV28
j_gene: TRBJ2-3
CDR3aa: CASRPPGGTDTQYF